This T cell receptor (beta chain) was retrieved from a study of T cells in Graves' hyperthyroidism and ophthalmopathy. General study findings and limits: The blood repertoire included most of the expanded thyroid clonotypes above 0.001.

This CDR3 is 16 amino acids long. In germline, CDR1 is SGHRS, CDR2 YFSETQ. Details on this clonotype: Its specificity is not known. At one end, the junction sequence differs from germline, possibly due to a read error.

Diagnosis relied on clinical symptoms, serum thyroxine and TRAb, thyroid ultrasound and orbital computed tomography. There were TCR beta CDR3 regions amplified from RNA transcripts. The HTBI primer set served for first-round RT-PCR of the TCR CDR3. TCRdb independently ran MiXCR on the multiplex PCR reads; one entry per CDR3 protein. This table has about 530,000 distinct CDR3 sequences, roughly 15% appearing once. The sequencing input was blood. This TCR came from a woman aged 18-30 years with Graves' ophthalmopathy. The chain links TRBV5-1 to TRBJ2-2; TRBD1 agrees at 8 bases. The CDR3 DNA reads TGCGTCAGCAGCTCCCCGACAGGGGATATCACCGGGGAGCTGTTTTTT. This codes for CVSSSPTGDITGELFF.